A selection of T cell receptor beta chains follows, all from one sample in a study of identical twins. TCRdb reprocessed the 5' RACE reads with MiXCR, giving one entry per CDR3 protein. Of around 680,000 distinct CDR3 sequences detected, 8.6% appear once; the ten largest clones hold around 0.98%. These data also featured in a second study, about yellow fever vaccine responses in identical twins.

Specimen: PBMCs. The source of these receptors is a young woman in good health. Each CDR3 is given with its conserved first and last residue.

cdr3_aa: CSILEGDTQYF
v_call: TRBV29-1
j_call: TRBJ2-3

cdr3_aa: CASSLGTPSYGYTF
v_call: TRBV12-3/TRBV12-4
j_call: TRBJ1-2

cdr3_aa: CASSPLTGTSYEQYF
v_call: TRBV28
j_call: TRBJ2-7

cdr3_aa: CASSAPGGTEAFF
v_call: TRBV28
j_call: TRBJ1-1

cdr3_aa: CASSLEGLHNEQFF
v_call: TRBV5-1
j_call: TRBJ2-1

cdr3_aa: CAISESNGLLIEAFF
v_call: TRBV10-3
j_call: TRBJ1-1

cdr3_aa: CASTQRTGSSYEQYF
v_call: TRBV6-2/TRBV6-3
j_call: TRBJ2-7

cdr3_aa: CASSAAGGRTGELFF
v_call: TRBV3-1
j_call: TRBJ2-2

cdr3_aa: CASGRQGGLVAFF
v_call: TRBV3-1
j_call: TRBJ1-1

cdr3_aa: CASSFGLAGGDVRETQYF
v_call: TRBV28
j_call: TRBJ2-5

cdr3_aa: CAISVAGGTDTQYF
v_call: TRBV10-3
j_call: TRBJ2-3

cdr3_aa: CASSLEGLGETQYF
v_call: TRBV5-1
j_call: TRBJ2-5

cdr3_aa: CAGGGDPRTEAFF
v_call: TRBV28
j_call: TRBJ1-1

cdr3_aa: CASSSSTNNEQFF
v_call: TRBV6-5
j_call: TRBJ2-1

cdr3_aa: CASSRAGDEQYF
v_call: TRBV18
j_call: TRBJ2-7